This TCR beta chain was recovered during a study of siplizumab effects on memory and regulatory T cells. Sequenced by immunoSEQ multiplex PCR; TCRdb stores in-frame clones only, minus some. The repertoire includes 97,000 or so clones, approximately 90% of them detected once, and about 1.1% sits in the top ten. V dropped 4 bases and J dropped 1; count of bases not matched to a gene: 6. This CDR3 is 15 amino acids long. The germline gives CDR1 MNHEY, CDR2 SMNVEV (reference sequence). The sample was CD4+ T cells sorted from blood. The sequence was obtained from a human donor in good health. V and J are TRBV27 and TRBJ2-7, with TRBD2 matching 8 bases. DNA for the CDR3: TGTGCCAGCAGTTCCGACGGGACTAGATCCTACGAGCAGTACTTC. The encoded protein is CASSSDGTRSYEQYF.